This TCR beta chain was obtained from a study of OX40 agonist ivuxolimab in advanced cancers. Study summary: The patients' treatment was ivuxolimab, an agonistic anti-OX40 (CD134) antibody. Cancers in dose escalation were hepatocellular, melanoma, renal cell and head and neck. Having had anti-PD-1, anti-PD-L1 or anti-CTLA-4 therapy before was allowed, and approximately 40% had some. General study results and limits: In the 0.1 to 3.0 mg/kg range, CD4+ and CD8+ blood T cells had expanded clonally by week 6.

The data were produced by immunoSEQ multiplex PCR, yet TCRdb's version contains in-frame clones alone and is incomplete. The sample holds 82,000 or so clones, approximately 92% seen once. Germline values: CDR1 KGHSH, CDR2 LQKENI. The V gene lost 6 bases and the J gene lost 4 bases, with 13 bases spanning the gap. The CDR3 spans 14 residues. In its sample, this clone was seen once. Its antigen is still unknown. The sample was CD4+ or CD8+ T cells sorted from blood, taken in a trial of the OX40 agonist ivuxolimab. This chain links TRBV18 with TRBJ1-5; D is perhaps TRBD1 (6 bases). This receptor was identified in an adult with an advanced solid tumor such as melanoma, head and neck, liver or kidney cancer. The CDR3 loop is CASSLQGNNQPQHF. CDR3 DNA sequence: TGTGCCAGCTCTCTACAGGGAAATAATCAGCCCCAGCATTTT. The full variable domain, completed using reference TRBV18 and TRBJ1-5, is NAGVMQNPRHLVRRRGQEARLRCSPMKGHSHVYWYRQLPEEGLKFMVYLQKENIIDESGMPKERFSAEFPKEGPSILRIQQVVRGDSAAYFCASSLQGNNQPQHFGDGTRLSIL.